This passage covers 28 T cell receptor beta chains from one sample sequenced in a study of Tregs in tolerant kidney transplant recipients. The protocol was immunoSEQ multiplex PCR, while the TCRdb copy is restricted to in-frame clones and leaves out a portion. There are 35,000 to 55,000 clones in the sample; more than 80% occur only once, and 0.55% to 0.75% lies in the top ten. The sample taken for sequencing was Tregs from blood. All receptors come from a human donor in good health.

The V and J genes are TRBV7-2 and TRBJ1-2; D is undetermined. CDR1 is SGHTA, CDR2 FQGNSA, per germline. Between the trimmed V and J ends, which lost 3 bases and 5 bases, there was a span of 7 bases. The CDR3 totals 12 residues. The CDR3 sequence is CASSLRVYGYTF. DNA of the CDR3: TGTGCCAGCAGCTTGCGAGTTTATGGCTACACCTTC.

The chain uses TRBV7-2 and TRBJ1-6; D unclear. CDR3 length equals 11 residues. Trimming removed 1 base from V and 16 bases from J, with 8 bases in between. Looked up from germline, CDR1 is SGHTA and CDR2 is FQGNSA. For the CDR3, the DNA is TGTGCCAGCAGCTTAGTCCAGACACTCCACTTT. Translating it yields CASSLVQTLHF. The full variable domain, rest sourced from reference TRBV7-2 and TRBJ1-6, is GAGVSQSPSNKVTEKGKDVELRCDPISGHTALYWYRQSLGQGLEFLIYFQGNSAPDKSGLPSDRFSAERTGGSVSTLTIQRTQQEDSAVYLCASSLVQTLHFGNGTRLTVT.

This clone was seen only once. V is TRBV5-4 and J is TRBJ1-2; D unclear. Germline V CDR1 and CDR2: SGHNT, YYREEE (reference sequence). V was trimmed by 2 bases and J by 4 bases, leaving 18 bases between them. The CDR3 sequence is 16 residues long. CDR3 protein: CASSLVLMPGLYGYTF. CDR3 nucleotide sequence: TGTGCCAGCAGCTTAGTGCTCATGCCAGGCCTCTATGGCTACACCTTC. Full variable domain (remainder filled in from reference TRBV5-4 and TRBJ1-2): ETGVTQSPTHLIKTRGQQVTLRCSSQSGHNTVSWYQQALGQGPQFIFQYYREEENGRGNFPPRFSGLQFPNYSSELNVNALELDDSALYLCASSLVLMPGLYGYTFGSGTRLTVV.

This chain uses TRBV11-2 with TRBJ2-7; weak D call: TRBD1 (5 bases). Trimming removed 0 bases at V and 6 bases at J, with 9 bases between. Germline lookup yields CDR1 SGHAT and CDR2 FQNNGV. CDR3 length equals 13 residues. As DNA, the CDR3 is TGTGCCAGCAGCTTAGACAGGGTTAGCGAGCAGTACTTC. Translation: CASSLDRVSEQYF.

The chain couples TRBV29-1 to TRBJ2-7, with D tentatively TRBD1 (5 bases). Trimming left V 7 bases short and J 6 bases short, with 25 bases between. Looked up from germline, CDR1 is SQVTM and CDR2 is ANQGSEA. The CDR3 is made up of 15 amino acids. The CDR3 DNA is TGCAGCGGTTACATCGACAGAGGCCCCCTCGGCGAGCAGTACTTC. As protein: CSGYIDRGPLGEQYF.

The chain carries TRBV29-1 and TRBJ1-1; D remains unclear. V lost 7 bases, J lost 1 base, and 4 bases lay in between. This CDR3 region has 10 residues. In germline, CDR1 is SQVTM, CDR2 ANQGSEA. Written as DNA, the CDR3 is TGCAGCGGGCAGAACACTGAAGCTTTCTTT. Translated: CSGQNTEAFF.

The J gene is TRBJ1-1, the V gene TRBV30; D is unresolved. CDR3 size: 13 residues. V was cut by 5 bases and J by 5 bases, with 15 bases left in between. CDR1 and CDR2 (germline): GTSNPN, SVGIG (reference sequence). CDR3 region: CAWSRTRSTEAFF. In DNA, the CDR3 is TGTGCCTGGTCTCGGACGAGGAGTACTGAAGCTTTCTTT.

The genes are TRBV7-3 and TRBJ2-3; D unclear. V lost 3 bases to trimming and J lost 2 bases, with 9 bases between them. The CDR3 has 14 residues. The germline V gene encodes CDR1 SGHTA and CDR2 FQGTGA. DNA of the CDR3: TGTGCCAGCAGCTTTGGCCTCCACACAGATACGCAGTATTTT. This codes for CASSFGLHTDTQYF.

The chain is built from TRBV5-1 and TRBJ1-2, with a tentative D call TRBD1 (5 bases). Germline CDR1 SGHRS, CDR2 YFSETQ. The V and J ends lost 4 bases and 8 bases respectively, with 15 bases between them. The CDR3 contains 13 residues. As DNA, the CDR3 is TGCGCCAGCAGCCCTGACAGAATGGGGGGCTACACCTTC. This gives the protein CASSPDRMGGYTF.

Here the CDR3 DNA reads TGTGCCTGGAGTTTGGGCACTCCTATCTCTGGAAACACCATATATTTT. It is translated as CAWSLGTPISGNTIYF. The chain carries TRBV30 and TRBJ1-3; no reliable D call. The CDR3 length is 16 residues. V lost 2 bases and J 0 bases, leaving 14 bases between the germline ends. Germline V gene data show CDR1 as GTSNPN and CDR2 as SVGIG (reference sequence). The full variable domain, in which reference TRBV30 and TRBJ1-3 provide the parts outside the CDR3, is SQTIHQWPATLVQPVGSPLSLECTVEGTSNPNLYWYRQAAGRGLQLLFYSVGIGQISSEVPQNLSASRPQDRQFILSSKKLLLSDSGFYLCAWSLGTPISGNTIYFGEGSWLTVV.

This clone has only one observation. The rearrangement uses TRBV9 and TRBJ2-3, with 10 bases identical to TRBD2. The V and J ends lost 4 bases and 6 bases, in that order; junction bases with no gene match: 5. The CDR3 length is 14 residues. Per germline, CDR1 SGDLS and CDR2 YYNGEE. This CDR3 is CASSSWTSGDTQYF. In DNA, the CDR3 is TGTGCCAGCAGCTCCTGGACTAGCGGCGATACGCAGTATTTT.

The chain links TRBV21-1 to TRBJ1-5; TRBD1, the table's D call, lacks a check against the DNA. TRBV21-1 represents a pseudogene. The CDR3 is 16 amino acids. The chain's CDR3 is CASSPRGTGSNQPQHF. As DNA, the CDR3 is TGTGCCAGCAGCCCCCGGGGGACAGGGTCCAATCAGCCCCAGCATTTT.

This sequence joins TRBV15 and TRBJ2-7; a weak D match, TRBD1 (5 bases). In germline, CDR1 is LNHNV, CDR2 YYDKDF (reference sequence). The V and J ends lost 5 bases and 1 base respectively, with 12 bases between them. The CDR3 length is 14 residues. The CDR3 nucleotides read TGTGCCACCAGCTCCCAAGACAGATCCTACGAGCAGTACTTC. Translated, it gives CATSSQDRSYEQYF.

The chain joins TRBV5-1 to TRBJ1-2, with 8 bases identical to TRBD1. With V trimmed by 0 bases and J by 3 bases, 1 base remained unmatched. The CDR3 length is 14 residues. Germline CDR1 is SGHRS and CDR2 is YFSETQ. The CDR3 reads CASSLDRGYYGYTF. The CDR3 bases are TGCGCCAGCAGCTTGGACAGGGGGTACTATGGCTACACCTTC.

CDR3 loop: CASSIGQGRVTEQFF. CDR3 nucleotides: TGTGCCAGTAGTATAGGCCAGGGAAGGGTAACAGAGCAGTTCTTC. The chain uses TRBV19 and TRBJ2-1; TRBD1 is a possible D gene (5 bases). This CDR3 is 15 amino acids long. Per the germline V gene, CDR1 is LNHDA and CDR2 is SQIVND (reference sequence). V shed 1 base and J shed 10 bases, with 17 bases lying between them.

The chain employs TRBV6-5 and TRBJ1-6; D not certain. Germline V gives CDR1 MNHEY, CDR2 SVGAGI. Trimming cost V 1 base and J 5 bases, with 9 bases left between them. There are 15 residues in the CDR3. CDR3 amino acids: CASSYYGPDNSPLHF. The CDR3 coding sequence is TGTGCCAGCAGTTACTATGGCCCAGATAATTCACCCCTCCACTTT.

This chain's CDR3 is CASSLGEGLLWTGNTIYF. CDR3 DNA: TGTGCCAGCAGCTTAGGGGAGGGACTTCTCTGGACGGGAAACACCATATATTTT. The chain has TRBV13 and TRBJ1-3; a weak D match, TRBD1 (5 bases). The CDR3 consists of 18 residues. Deletions cut 0 bases from V and 4 bases from J, with 19 bases between. Per germline, CDR1 PRHDT and CDR2 FYEKMQ (reference sequence).

This clone has only one observation. This chain joins TRBV6-5 and TRBJ1-2, with TRBD1 matching 7 bases. The CDR3 spans 16 residues. V shed 2 bases, J shed 3 bases, and the junction held 9 bases outside the gene matches. Germline assignment: CDR1 MNHEY and CDR2 SVGAGI. The CDR3 DNA reads TGTGCCAGCAGTTACCAAACCCGGGACAGTCACTATGGCTACACCTTC. This encodes CASSYQTRDSHYGYTF.

The rearrangement uses TRBV19 and TRBJ1-4; perhaps TRBD1 as D (6 bases). This CDR3 region has 14 residues. Germline V lookup: CDR1 LNHDA, CDR2 SQIVND (reference sequence). Trimming pared 2 bases from V and 4 bases from J, leaving 8 bases between. The CDR3 DNA follows: TGTGCCAGTAGTATAAGGGGGAGTAATGAAAAACTGTTTTTT. This encodes CASSIRGSNEKLFF.

CDR3 amino acids: CASSLGQGTDTQYF. For the CDR3, the DNA is TGTGCCAGCAGCTTGGGGCAGGGCACAGATACGCAGTATTTT. The J gene is TRBJ2-3, the V gene TRBV7-9; TRBD1 might be the D (5 bases). V was shortened by 3 bases and J by 1 base, with 8 bases between the two germline ends. Germline values: CDR1 SEHNR, CDR2 FQNEAQ (reference sequence). The CDR3 has 14 residues. Full variable domain (outside the CDR3, taken from reference TRBV7-9 and TRBJ2-3): DTGVSQNPRHKITKRGQNVTFRCDPISEHNRLYWYRQTLGQGPEFLTYFQNEAQLEKSRLLSDRFSAERPKGSFSTLEIQRTEQGDSAMYLCASSLGQGTDTQYFGPGTRLTVL.

The chain carries TRBV28 and TRBJ2-1; 8 positions agree with TRBD1. This CDR3 comprises 15 residues. With 7 bases clipped from V and 1 base from J, the junction kept 6 bases outside the gene matches. Germline-derived CDR1 and CDR2 are MDHEN and SYDVKM. The CDR3 DNA is TGTGCCAGCACCTCGACAGGGGTTTCCTACAATGAGCAGTTCTTC. Residues: CASTSTGVSYNEQFF.

V is TRBV27 and J is TRBJ1-1; TRBD1 might be the D (5 bases). Trimming shortened V by 1 base and J by 4 bases, and 10 bases separated the two germline ends. The CDR3 spans 14 residues. CDR1 is MNHEY and CDR2 is SMNVEV in the germline V gene (reference sequence). The CDR3 coding sequence is TGTGCCAGCAGTTTATATGGGGGGACCACTGAAGCTTTCTTT. This encodes CASSLYGGTTEAFF.

This clone was detected only a few times. V gene TRBV5-1 combines with J gene TRBJ2-3; 13 nucleotides agree with TRBD2. With 0 bases clipped from V and 3 bases from J, the junction kept 4 bases outside the gene matches. The CDR3 totals 17 residues. The germline V gene encodes CDR1 SGHRS and CDR2 YFSETQ. CDR3 bases: TGCGCCAGCAGCTTGGGGCCGACTAGCGGGGGGACAGATACGCAGTATTTT. Amino acid sequence: CASSLGPTSGGTDTQYF.

The chain recombines TRBV5-4 with TRBJ2-7; 15 bases agree with TRBD2. The CDR3 is 17 amino acids. Unmatched junction bases numbered 8, after V lost 4 bases and J lost 3 bases. The V gene's germline CDR1 is SGHNT and CDR2 YYREEE (reference sequence). This CDR3 is CASSPSPGLAGGYEQYF. The CDR3 DNA is TGTGCCAGCAGCCCCTCTCCGGGACTAGCGGGGGGCTACGAGCAGTACTTC.

V usage is TRBV5-1 and J usage is TRBJ2-1; 12 positions match TRBD2. CDR3 length equals 18 residues. The germline CDR1 and CDR2 sequences are SGHRS and YFSETQ. V was clipped by 0 bases and J by 6 bases; unmatched bases: 10. The CDR3 bases are TGCGCCAGCAGCTTGGTTCTAGCGGGGGGGCCCCTTTTCAATGAGCAGTTCTTC. This gives the protein CASSLVLAGGPLFNEQFF.

V and J are TRBV5-1 and TRBJ2-1, with D tentatively TRBD1 (6 bases). Germline loops: CDR1 SGHRS, CDR2 YFSETQ. Trimming shortened V by 4 bases and J by 2 bases, and 13 bases separated the two germline ends. CDR3 size: 15 residues. In nucleotides, the CDR3 is TGCGCCAGCAGCGAAAACAGGGCAACCTACAATGAGCAGTTCTTC. Its protein product is CASSENRATYNEQFF.

This chain connects TRBV2 to TRBJ1-1, with a possible D match to TRBD1 (5 bases). This CDR3 is built from 13 residues. Looked up from germline, CDR1 is SNHLY and CDR2 is FYNNEI. Trimming left V 8 bases short and J 1 base short, with 11 bases between. CDR3 DNA: TGTGCCAGCGGGGGGTTTTGGAACACTGAAGCTTTCTTT. It yields the protein CASGGFWNTEAFF.

The chain joins TRBV5-1 to TRBJ2-3; the D gene could be TRBD1 or TRBD2 (6 bases each). This CDR3 contains 15 residues. The V end was cut by 3 bases, the J end by 7 bases, with 18 bases between. The germline V gene encodes CDR1 SGHRS and CDR2 YFSETQ. CDR3 in DNA: TGCGCCAGCAGCTACGGGACACCCGCGGGAAATACGCAGTATTTT. It specifies CASSYGTPAGNTQYF.